Listed below are T cell receptor beta chains from one sample, sequenced in a study of blood T cell repertoires in COVID-19. Assay used: immunoSEQ multiplex PCR; TCRdb lists only in-frame clones, some missing. The sample lists 130,000 to 150,000 clones, roughly 90% occurring once. Sequencing was performed on peripheral blood. These receptors were taken from a human donor in a cohort sampled during active COVID-19. Each CDR3 is given with its conserved first and last residue. The D gene is left open where the match is weak. Clone sizes are given selectively: once, few, many, or a class where the clone is expanded.

J gene: TRBJ1-2
clone size: NA
D gene: NA
V gene: TRBV6-5
CDR3 DNA: TGTGCCAGCAGCCCGGGGATCCGAGGCTACACCTTC
CDR3 protein: CASSPGIRGYTF

J gene: TRBJ2-1
clone size: NA
D gene: TRBD2
V gene: TRBV5-1
CDR3 DNA: TGCGCCAGCAGCTTGGCTCTAGCGGGGGGGAATGAGCAGTTCTTC
CDR3 protein: CASSLALAGGNEQFF

J gene: TRBJ2-5
clone size: NA
D gene: TRBD2
V gene: TRBV7-2
CDR3 DNA: TGTGCCAGCAGCTTAGTTACGGGAGGGGTGGAGACCCAGTACTTC
CDR3 protein: CASSLVTGGVETQYF

J gene: TRBJ2-7
clone size: NA
D gene: TRBD2
V gene: TRBV11-2
CDR3 DNA: TGTGCCAGCAGCTTTTCAATCGGACTAGCGGAATCCTACGAGCAGTACTTC
CDR3 protein: CASSFSIGLAESYEQYF

J gene: TRBJ2-7
clone size: few
D gene: NA
V gene: TRBV10-3
CDR3 DNA: TGTGCCATCAGCCGGGACTCTCCCTACGAGCAGTACTTC
CDR3 protein: CAISRDSPYEQYF

J gene: TRBJ1-1
clone size: NA
D gene: TRBD1
V gene: TRBV5-1
CDR3 DNA: TGCGCCAGCAGCGGGGGACAGCGACGTGGCACTGAAGCTTTCTTT
CDR3 protein: CASSGGQRRGTEAFF

J gene: TRBJ1-1
clone size: NA
D gene: NA
V gene: TRBV3-1/TRBV3-2
CDR3 DNA: TGTGCCAGCAGCCAAGATCTCGAGTTTACCGGGACAGAAGCTTTCTTT
CDR3 protein: CASSQDLEFTGTEAFF

J gene: TRBJ1-5
clone size: NA
D gene: NA
V gene: TRBV28
CDR3 DNA: TGTGCCAGCAGTAGGAGTTGGACTCTAAATCAGCCCCAGCATTTT
CDR3 protein: CASSRSWTLNQPQHF

J gene: TRBJ2-1
clone size: NA
D gene: NA
V gene: TRBV4-3
CDR3 DNA: TGCGCCAGCAGCCAAGTCTGGGGCAGGGGCAAGAATGAGCAGTTCTTC
CDR3 protein: CASSQVWGRGKNEQFF

J gene: TRBJ2-5
clone size: NA
D gene: NA
V gene: TRBV12-3/TRBV12-4
CDR3 DNA: TGTGCCAGCAGTACAGGATTTCAAGAGACCCAGTACTTC
CDR3 protein: CASSTGFQETQYF

J gene: TRBJ1-2
clone size: NA
D gene: NA
V gene: TRBV5-4
CDR3 DNA: TGTGCCAGCAGCTTTAATAGGGGCCTTAAGGGGGGCTACACCTTC
CDR3 protein: CASSFNRGLKGGYTF

J gene: TRBJ1-2
clone size: NA
D gene: TRBD1
V gene: TRBV12-3/TRBV12-4
CDR3 DNA: TGTGCCAGCAGTTGGGGACAGGGTGACGGCTACACCTTC
CDR3 protein: CASSWGQGDGYTF

J gene: TRBJ2-2
clone size: NA
D gene: TRBD2
V gene: TRBV6-2/TRBV6-3
CDR3 DNA: TGTGCCAGCAGTTACTTCGGGACTATAGTTGCCGGGGAGCTGTTTTTT
CDR3 protein: CASSYFGTIVAGELFF

J gene: TRBJ2-1
clone size: NA
D gene: NA
V gene: TRBV19
CDR3 DNA: TGTGCCAGTAAACCGGAGAGCTCCTACAATGAGCAGTTCTTC
CDR3 protein: CASKPESSYNEQFF

J gene: TRBJ2-2
clone size: NA
D gene: TRBD1
V gene: TRBV6-1
CDR3 DNA: TGTGCCAGCAGTGAGAGGACAGGGAGCACCGGGGAGCTGTTTTTT
CDR3 protein: CASSERTGSTGELFF

J gene: TRBJ2-3
clone size: NA
D gene: NA
V gene: TRBV30
CDR3 DNA: TGTGCCTGGGCTAGGAAAGTTGGTACGCAGTATTTT
CDR3 protein: CAWARKVGTQYF

J gene: TRBJ2-7
clone size: NA
D gene: TRBD1
V gene: TRBV6-5
CDR3 DNA: TGTGCCAGCAGTTACCGCAGGGGGTCCAACGAGCAGTACTTC
CDR3 protein: CASSYRRGSNEQYF

J gene: TRBJ2-3
clone size: NA
D gene: TRBD2
V gene: TRBV6-2/TRBV6-3
CDR3 DNA: TGTGCCAGCAGTGAGACGGGGGGACTCACAGATACGCAGTATTTT
CDR3 protein: CASSETGGLTDTQYF